The clone carrying this T cell receptor (beta chain) came up a few times. Its target is unknown. The repertoire was sequenced with immunoSEQ multiplex PCR; TCRdb's copy has only in-frame clones and lacks some. The profile shows just under 20,000 clones, roughly two fifths of them singletons. This specimen comes from a study of siplizumab effects on memory and regulatory T cells. Findings and limits, study-wide: The authors mapped only a minor fraction of alloreactive clones to unstimulated subsets. The alloresponse seemed to draw substantially on naive T cells, which appeared more diverse than memory cells. With siplizumab, cumulative frequency of CD4+ memory-derived alloreactive sequences dropped significantly. A mean of about 62% of mappable alloreactive CD4+ clones were Treg-derived with siplizumab, compared with around 26% in controls.

Coculture of the mixed lymphocyte reaction cells took place at 37 degrees C and lasted about 6 days. The CDR3 loop spans 13 amino acids. The V gene's germline CDR1 is SGHRS and CDR2 YFSETQ. Trimming shortened V by 2 bases and J by 9 bases, and 14 bases separated the two germline ends. Sequencing used CFSE-low (dividing) CD4+ T cells sorted from an allogeneic mixed lymphocyte reaction. The rearrangement links TRBV5-1 to TRBJ1-2; D is uncertain. The receptor's source is a human donor in good health; the cells came from an allogeneic mixed lymphocyte reaction. Some clones in this sample may be carry-over from other donors' samples. The CDR3 DNA reads TGCGCCAGCAGCTTCAAGAAAGAGGCACGCTACACCTTC. Its translation is CASSFKKEARYTF.